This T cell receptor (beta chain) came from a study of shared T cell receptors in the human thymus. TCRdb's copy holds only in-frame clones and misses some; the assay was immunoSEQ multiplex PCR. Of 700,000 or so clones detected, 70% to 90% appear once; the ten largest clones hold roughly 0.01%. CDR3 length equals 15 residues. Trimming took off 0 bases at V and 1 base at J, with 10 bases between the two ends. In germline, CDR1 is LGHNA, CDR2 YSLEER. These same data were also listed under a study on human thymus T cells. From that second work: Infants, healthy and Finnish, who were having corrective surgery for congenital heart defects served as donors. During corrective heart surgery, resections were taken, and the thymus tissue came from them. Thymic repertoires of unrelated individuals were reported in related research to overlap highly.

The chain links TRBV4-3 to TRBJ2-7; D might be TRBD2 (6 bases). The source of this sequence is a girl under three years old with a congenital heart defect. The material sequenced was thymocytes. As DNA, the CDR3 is TGCGCCAGCAGCCAAGATCGGAGGGGTTCCTACGAGCAGTACTTC. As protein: CASSQDRRGSYEQYF.